This T cell receptor (beta chain) was profiled in a study of CD4+ T cells in melanoma. Comments on this clone: Its antigen is not known.

General study findings and limits: Reportedly, melanoma neoantigen-specific CD4+ T cells showed varied differentiation states. A reported correlation linked neoantigen-specific CD4+ T cells to CD8+, macrophage and B cell function.

This CDR3 is 11 amino acids long. From germline, CDR1 is DFQATT and CDR2 SNEGSKA (reference sequence). Trimming shortened V by 2 bases and J by 10 bases, and 11 bases separated the two germline ends. Libraries were prepared by immunoSEQ multiplex PCR; TCRdb keeps only in-frame clonotypes and omits some of them. This table holds about 120,000 clones, roughly 90% found once. Source material: peripheral blood. The clonotype was recovered from a human donor with melanoma. The chain couples TRBV20-1 to TRBJ1-1; perhaps TRBD1 as D (5 bases). The CDR3 bases are TGCAGTGCTAGACGACAGCTACGAGCTTTCTTT. It encodes CSARRQLRAFF.